This TCR beta chain was sequenced in a study of beta chain features in type 1 diabetes. In the study overall: What patients shared with healthy donors was a similar profile of age, gender and cell yields. In all, about 110 million sorted cells from all samples were analyzed.

The CDR3 length is 16 residues. Germline CDR1 is SGHTA and CDR2 is FQGNSA. Trimming stripped 0 bases from V and 9 bases from J, with 15 bases between. Study-level results: When Type 1 diabetes patients were examined, their TCRB CDR3s proved moderately but significantly shorter in all four CD4+ subsets. A potential PCR bias toward shorter templates would be equal in patient and control samples.

Concerning this clone itself: Its antigen is still unknown.

The authors reverse transcribed all of the isolated RNA, so sequencing captured expressed TCRB transcripts. Sequencing used immunoSEQ multiplex PCR; TCRdb keeps in-frame clones, though not all of them. This sample has some 700,000 clones, with around an eighth found just once. Sequencing was done on a sample of naive CD4+ T cells from blood. This clonotype originated in a man younger than 35 with type 1 diabetes. The rearrangement uses TRBV7-2 and TRBJ1-6; D ambiguous. This chain's CDR3 is CASSLAQTRSVSPLHF. CDR3 nucleotide sequence: TGTGCCAGCAGCTTAGCTCAGACAAGGTCGGTTTCACCCCTCCACTTT.